This T cell receptor beta chain comes out of a study of T cells expressing NK-cell markers. As for the study in general: In sorted CD3+CD56+NKG2C+, CD3+CD56+NKG2C- and CD3+CD56-NKG2C+ T cells, TCR beta repertoires were obtained. HCMV seropositivity marked most of the eight sequenced donors; one was seronegative.

Production of TCR beta cDNA relied on 5'RACE template switching with UMIs. TCRdb re-called the 5' RACE reads; one entry per CDR3 protein, DNA not given. The data show 350,000 to 450,000 distinct CDR3 sequences, and the top ten clones hold 5.2%. The TCR comes from a man aged 18-70 years in good health. Material: blood T cells: a sorted CD56 or NKG2C T cell subset, CD4+ or CD8+ T cells, or bulk PBMC T cells (not recorded which).

This CDR3 reads CASSSGRGQETQYF. This rearrangement joins TRBV7-8 to TRBJ2-5; TCRdb designates TRBD1, a call that cannot be tested without DNA. Germline CDR1 SGHVS, CDR2 FQNEAQ. CDR3 length: 14 residues.